The table lists the clone carrying this TCR beta chain with many counts. Antigen specificity is unknown. Samples each yielded at least 5 micrograms of total RNA. The data are from a study of blood T cells in healthy people across ages. This CDR3 region has 17 residues. Germline loops: CDR1 SGHDN, CDR2 FVKESK. With 4 bases removed from V and 0 bases from J, the gap between germline ends came to 17 bases. Next came a second PCR, run for roughly 6 to 11 cycles, which used a sample-barcoded 5' primer along with a J-beta primer mix. Sequencing yielded, for each sample, at least 2.5 million paired-end reads carrying CDR3. TCRdb used MiXCR to reprocess the 5' RACE reads, holding one entry per CDR3 protein. The table includes around 1,500,000 distinct CDR3 sequences, 28% detected once. General study points: When set beside aged donors, long-lived donors presented more naive CD4+ cells and higher diversity.

Material for sequencing was blood. The clonotype comes from a woman aged 30 to 39 in good health. V gene TRBV14 combines with J gene TRBJ2-3; a weak D match, TRBD2 (5 bases). CDR3 nucleotides: TGTGCCAGCAGCCTACTCCGGGGTGGCGTCAGCACAGATACGCAGTATTTT. Protein sequence: CASSLLRGGVSTDTQYF.